These 23 T cell receptor beta chains originate from one sample sequenced in a study of technical replicates of blood from a few donors. Generated by immunoSEQ multiplex PCR, the TCRdb table keeps only in-frame clones and is missing some. This table holds roughly 56,000 clones, roughly 96% found once. Material: PBMCs. These receptors were obtained from a human donor in good health. Some clones in this sample may be carry-over from other donors' samples.

This clone showed up just once. The chain uses TRBV9 and TRBJ1-1; D call uncertain. The germline V and J ends were trimmed by 4 bases and 1 base, with 5 bases remaining between them. The CDR3 extends over 12 amino acids. Germline V gene data show CDR1 as SGDLS and CDR2 as YYNGEE. This CDR3 reads CASSRQNTEAFF. The DNA of the CDR3 is TGTGCCAGCAGCCGACAGAACACTGAAGCTTTCTTT. The full variable domain, its missing parts supplied by reference TRBV9 and TRBJ1-1, is DSGVTQTPKHLITATGQRVTLRCSPRSGDLSVYWYQQSLDQGLQFLIQYYNGEERAKGNILERFSAQQFPDLHSELNLSSLELGDSALYFCASSRQNTEAFFGQGTRLTVV.

The J gene is TRBJ1-2, the V gene TRBV7-6, with D perhaps matching TRBD1 (5 bases). This CDR3 region has 12 residues. Trimming pared 5 bases from V and 5 bases from J, leaving 9 bases between. Germline lookup yields CDR1 SGHVS and CDR2 FNYEAQ. CDR3 nucleotide sequence: TGTGCCAGCAGCCTGCGACAGTATGGCTACACCTTC. This sequence encodes CASSLRQYGYTF.

In DNA, the CDR3 is TGTGCCAGCGTTGGAAGCGGGAGGGCCTACAATGAGCAGTTCTTC. Its protein is CASVGSGRAYNEQFF. The chain uses TRBV6-6 and TRBJ2-1; 10 nucleotides line up with TRBD2. Germline CDR1 is MNHNY and CDR2 is SVGAGI (reference sequence). V lost 8 bases, J lost 2 bases, and 6 bases stayed unmatched. The CDR3 consists of 15 residues.

The J gene is TRBJ2-5, the V gene TRBV2; unclear D gene. The ends were cut back, 2 bases at V and 1 base at J, with 8 bases in the middle. The CDR3 consists of 14 residues. CDR1 SNHLY and CDR2 FYNNEI come from the germline V gene. The CDR3 bases are TGTGCCAGCAGTGAAACCGACATCCAAGAGACCCAGTACTTC. Translated: CASSETDIQETQYF.

V is TRBV4-2 and J is TRBJ2-3, with TRBD2 identical over 7 bases. The CDR3 is made up of 14 amino acids. Trimming removed 7 bases from V and 2 bases from J; junction bases left unmatched: 6. Germline V gives CDR1 LGHNA, CDR2 YNFKEQ. CDR3 bases: TGTGCCAGCAAACTGGCGGGGGACACAGATACGCAGTATTTT. Amino acids: CASKLAGDTDTQYF.

The chain links TRBV15 to TRBJ2-2; 7 nucleotides line up with TRBD2. Germline V lookup: CDR1 LNHNV, CDR2 YYDKDF (reference sequence). This CDR3 is built from 17 residues. The trim removed 0 bases at V and 0 bases at J, leaving 4 bases unmatched. The CDR3 spells CATSRESLAANTGELFF. The CDR3 region has the DNA TGTGCCACCAGCAGAGAATCGCTAGCGGCGAACACCGGGGAGCTGTTTTTT.

The chain employs TRBV30 and TRBJ1-1; D remains unclear. The CDR3 has 11 residues. Germline assignment: CDR1 GTSNPN and CDR2 SVGIG (reference sequence). The ends were cut back, 0 bases at V and 7 bases at J, with 6 bases in the middle. This CDR3 is CAWSVQLEAFF. As DNA, the CDR3 is TGTGCCTGGAGTGTACAGCTTGAAGCTTTCTTT.

This chain connects TRBV4-2 to TRBJ2-1; TRBD1 matches 7 bases. The CDR3 has 14 amino acids. Germline trimming cut 4 bases from V and 2 bases from J; bases unmatched to any gene: 2. CDR1 is LGHNA and CDR2 is YNFKEQ in the germline V gene. The CDR3 DNA reads TGTGCCAGCAGCCCCGGACAGGCCTACAATGAGCAGTTCTTC. This gives the protein CASSPGQAYNEQFF.

This clone was counted only a few times. V usage is TRBV7-8 and J usage is TRBJ1-3, with D possibly being TRBD1 (6 bases). CDR1 is SGHVS and CDR2 is FQNEAQ in the germline V gene. The V end was cut by 6 bases, the J end by 2 bases, with 20 bases between. The CDR3 is made up of 17 amino acids. The CDR3 region has the DNA TGTGCCAGCAGGGGGGCTTGGCGGGAGAGCGCTGGAAACACCATATATTTT. Its protein product is CASRGAWRESAGNTIYF.

The V gene is TRBV7-2, the J gene TRBJ1-2; D unclear. This CDR3 region has 15 residues. The V and J ends lost 6 bases and 5 bases respectively, with 19 bases between them. Germline assignment: CDR1 SGHTA and CDR2 FQGNSA. This CDR3 is CASSPVLGSRYGYTF. As DNA, the CDR3 is TGTGCCAGCAGTCCAGTGCTGGGGAGTCGGTATGGCTACACCTTC.

This chain joins TRBV4-3 and TRBJ2-3, with TRBD2 identical over 10 bases. The CDR3 spans 16 residues. From germline, CDR1 is LGHNA and CDR2 YSLEER. The junction had 12 bases not matched to a gene; V was cut back by 3 bases and J by 9 bases. The CDR3 DNA reads as TGCGCCAGCAGCCATTTCACTAGCGGGGTGAGGGAAACGCAGTATTTT. This sequence encodes CASSHFTSGVRETQYF.

The chain combines TRBV6-5 with TRBJ1-1; the D is unclear. Germline assignment: CDR1 MNHEY and CDR2 SVGAGI. Trimming removed 6 bases from V and 3 bases from J, with 14 bases in between. The CDR3 runs to 14 residues. As DNA, the CDR3 is TGTGCCAGCAGCGATCGGGAGAAACACACTGAAGCTTTCTTT. It encodes CASSDREKHTEAFF.

The genes are TRBV9 and TRBJ1-1; no firm D call. CDR3 length: 15 amino acids. V dropped 0 bases and J dropped 2 bases, with 11 bases sitting between them. In germline, CDR1 is SGDLS, CDR2 YYNGEE. The CDR3 protein is CASSVDGRRNTEAFF. In DNA form, the CDR3 reads TGTGCCAGCAGCGTAGATGGCAGAAGAAACACTGAAGCTTTCTTT.

The chain employs TRBV2 and TRBJ2-3; 9 bases line up with TRBD2. The CDR3 runs 14 residues. Germline loops: CDR1 SNHLY, CDR2 FYNNEI. The V and J ends lost 5 bases and 4 bases, in that order; junction bases with no gene match: 4. This chain's CDR3 is CASSKRGEADTQYF. The CDR3 DNA sequence: TGTGCCAGCAGTAAGCGGGGGGAGGCAGATACGCAGTATTTT.

V usage is TRBV4-1 and J usage is TRBJ2-4; 8 bases map to TRBD2. This CDR3 is 18 amino acids long. With 1 base clipped from V and 3 bases from J, the junction kept 11 bases outside the gene matches. Germline V gene data show CDR1 as MGHRA and CDR2 as YSYEKL. In nucleotides, the CDR3 is TGCGCCAGCAGCCAAGGAGTTCCGTTCGGGGGGGACAAAAACATTCAGTACTTC. This gives the protein CASSQGVPFGGDKNIQYF.

V gene TRBV27 combines with J gene TRBJ2-2, with 7 bases fitting TRBD2. The CDR3 extends over 17 amino acids. J lost 6 bases, V lost 5 bases, and 15 bases had no gene match. Germline CDR1 MNHEY, CDR2 SMNVEV (reference sequence). The CDR3 nucleotides are TGTGCCAGCAGTCCCTCCATAGGGCGGGAGCGGTCCGGGGAGCTGTTTTTT. It specifies CASSPSIGRERSGELFF.

The V gene is TRBV7-2, the J gene TRBJ2-3; TRBD1 aligns across 7 bases. The V segment lost 5 bases and the J segment 4 bases; nucleotides outside the gene matches: 6. The CDR3 loop spans 14 amino acids. Germline assignment: CDR1 SGHTA and CDR2 FQGNSA. The CDR3 DNA sequence: TGTGCCAGCAGCCTCGGACAGGACTCAGATACGCAGTATTTT. Its protein is CASSLGQDSDTQYF.

The chain couples TRBV18 to TRBJ2-1; TRBD2 agrees at 12 bases. J gave up 8 bases and V 3 bases, and 8 bases lay outside the gene matches. Germline loops: CDR1 KGHSH, CDR2 LQKENI. The CDR3 is made up of 16 amino acids. The CDR3 nucleotides read TGTGCCAGCTCACCCCCGACTAGCGGGAGAACCGATGAGCAGTTCTTC. This codes for CASSPPTSGRTDEQFF.

The V call is TRBV9, the J call TRBJ1-6; D might be TRBD1 (6 bases). The CDR3 length is 14 residues. V shed 2 bases and J shed 8 bases, with 11 bases lying between them. The germline CDR1 and CDR2 sequences are SGDLS and YYNGEE. The CDR3 DNA reads as TGTGCCAGCAGCGTGCAGGGGCGGGATTCACCCCTCCACTTT. It codes for CASSVQGRDSPLHF.

The chain uses TRBV4-1 and TRBJ1-2; 10 nucleotides agree with TRBD1. J gave up 4 bases and V 0 bases, and 8 bases lay outside the gene matches. Looked up from germline, CDR1 is MGHRA and CDR2 is YSYEKL. CDR3 length: 17 amino acids. CDR3 protein: CASSQEGGQGQFYGYTF. CDR3 coding DNA: TGCGCCAGCAGCCAAGAGGGGGGACAGGGGCAATTCTATGGCTACACCTTC.

This sequence joins TRBV30 and TRBJ1-2, with a tentative D call TRBD1 (6 bases). The V and J ends lost 2 bases and 8 bases respectively, with 18 bases between them. The CDR3 has 14 amino acids. Germline CDR1 GTSNPN, CDR2 SVGIG (reference sequence). CDR3: CAWSTGQGMRGYTF. CDR3 DNA: TGTGCCTGGAGTACGGGTCAGGGGATGAGGGGCTACACCTTC.

The V and J genes are TRBV7-6 and TRBJ2-7; 7 nucleotides match TRBD2. V was pared by 0 bases and J by 0 bases, with 8 bases of the junction left unmatched. The CDR3 runs 17 residues. The germline CDR1 and CDR2 sequences are SGHVS and FNYEAQ. CDR3 sequence reads: CASSLATGGGISYEQYF. For the CDR3, the DNA is TGTGCCAGCAGCTTAGCTACGGGCGGGGGAATCTCCTACGAGCAGTACTTC.

The rearrangement joins TRBV10-1 to TRBJ2-3, with TRBD1 matching 7 bases. Germline CDR1 reads WNHNN; CDR2 reads SYGVQD (reference sequence). The CDR3 is 16 amino acids. With V trimmed by 0 bases and J by 4 bases, 7 bases remained unmatched. DNA for the CDR3: TGCGCCAGCAGTGAGTCGAAGGGGACAGTCCCAGATACGCAGTATTTT. This translates into CASSESKGTVPDTQYF.